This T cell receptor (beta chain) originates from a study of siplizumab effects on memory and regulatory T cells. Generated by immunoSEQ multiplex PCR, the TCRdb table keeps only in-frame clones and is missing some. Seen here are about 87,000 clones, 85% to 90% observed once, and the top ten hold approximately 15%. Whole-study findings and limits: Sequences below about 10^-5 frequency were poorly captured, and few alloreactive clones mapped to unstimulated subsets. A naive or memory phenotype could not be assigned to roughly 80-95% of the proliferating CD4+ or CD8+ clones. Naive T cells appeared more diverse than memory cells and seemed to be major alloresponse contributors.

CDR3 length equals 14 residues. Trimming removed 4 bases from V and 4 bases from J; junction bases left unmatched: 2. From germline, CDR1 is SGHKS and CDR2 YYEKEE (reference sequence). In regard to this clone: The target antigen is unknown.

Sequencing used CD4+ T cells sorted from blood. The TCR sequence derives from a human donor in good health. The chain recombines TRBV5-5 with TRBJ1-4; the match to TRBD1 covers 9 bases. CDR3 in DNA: TGTGCCAGCAGCATGGACAGGGGTAATGAAAAACTGTTTTTT. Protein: CASSMDRGNEKLFF.